A single T cell receptor beta chain is shown here with its context. The antigen remains unidentified. This record comes from a study of T cells in Graves' hyperthyroidism and ophthalmopathy. Study-wide results and caveats: Progression to ophthalmopathy was predicted a median of approximately 6.4 months early. From stable hyperthyroidism, ophthalmopathy was separated by a 13 V-J model.

The CDR3 has 14 amino acids. V lost 4 bases, J lost 4 bases, and 10 bases lay in between. Looked up from germline, CDR1 is LGHNA and CDR2 is YNFKEQ. Hyperthyroidism, newly diagnosed and lasting under 2 months, affected patients aged 18 to 65. TCR beta CDR3 sequences were amplified from RNA transcripts. The TCR CDR3 was amplified in a first-round RT-PCR using the HTBI primer set. A single record per CDR3 protein comes from TCRdb applying MiXCR to the multiplex PCR reads. This sample has hundreds of thousands of distinct CDR3 sequences, with 35% found just once. Sequences were obtained from blood. The TCR sequence derives from a woman aged 40 to 55 with Graves' hyperthyroidism. This chain connects TRBV4-2 to TRBJ1-4, with D unresolved. CDR3 coding DNA: TGTGCCAGCAGCCCCCCGGGGATTAATGAAAAACTGTTTTTT. It specifies CASSPPGINEKLFF.